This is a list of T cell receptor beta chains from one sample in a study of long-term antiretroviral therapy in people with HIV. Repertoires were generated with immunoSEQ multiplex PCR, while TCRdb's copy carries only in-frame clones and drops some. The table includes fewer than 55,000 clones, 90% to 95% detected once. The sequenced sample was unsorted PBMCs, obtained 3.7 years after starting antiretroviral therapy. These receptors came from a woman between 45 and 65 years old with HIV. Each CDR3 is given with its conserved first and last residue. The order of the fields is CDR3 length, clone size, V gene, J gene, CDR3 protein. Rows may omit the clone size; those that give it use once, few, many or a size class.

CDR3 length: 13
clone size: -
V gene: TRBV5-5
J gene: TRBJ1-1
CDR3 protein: CASSLGTGTEAFF

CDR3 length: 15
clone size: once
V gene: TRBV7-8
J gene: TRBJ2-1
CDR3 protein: CASSRSGTSYNEQFF

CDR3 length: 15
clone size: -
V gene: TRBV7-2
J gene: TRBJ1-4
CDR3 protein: CASSPRQGGGEKLFF

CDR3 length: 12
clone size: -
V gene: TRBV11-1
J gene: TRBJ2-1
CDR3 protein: CASSLSQGKQFF

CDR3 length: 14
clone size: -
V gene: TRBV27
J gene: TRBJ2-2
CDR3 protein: CASSRPWDTGELFF

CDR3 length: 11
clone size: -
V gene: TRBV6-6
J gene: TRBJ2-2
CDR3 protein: CATYRPGELFF

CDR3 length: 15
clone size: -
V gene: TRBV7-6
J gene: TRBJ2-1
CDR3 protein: CASSSGTSGGLGQFF

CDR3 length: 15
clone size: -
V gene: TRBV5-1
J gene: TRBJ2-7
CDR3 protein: CASRWGTGQFYEQYF

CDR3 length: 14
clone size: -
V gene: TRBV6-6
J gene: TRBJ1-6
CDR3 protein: CASSYSQQNSPLHF

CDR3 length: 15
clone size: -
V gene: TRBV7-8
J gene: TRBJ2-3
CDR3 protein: CASSPRGRSTDTQYF

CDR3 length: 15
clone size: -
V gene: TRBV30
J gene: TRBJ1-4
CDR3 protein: CAWSSIRGQGEKLFF

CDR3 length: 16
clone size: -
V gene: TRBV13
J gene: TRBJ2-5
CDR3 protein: CASSLGLAGIQETQYF

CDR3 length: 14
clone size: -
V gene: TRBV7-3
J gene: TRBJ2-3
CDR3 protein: CASSFGRGGDTQYF

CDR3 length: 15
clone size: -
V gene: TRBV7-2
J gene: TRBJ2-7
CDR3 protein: CASSLDRVRGSEQYF

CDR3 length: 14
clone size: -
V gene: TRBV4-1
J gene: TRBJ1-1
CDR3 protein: CASSPIGSYTEAFF

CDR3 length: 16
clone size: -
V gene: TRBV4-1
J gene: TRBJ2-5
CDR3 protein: CASSLSRGAIAETQYF

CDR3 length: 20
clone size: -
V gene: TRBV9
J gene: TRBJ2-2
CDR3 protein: CASSVEPQGWSYANTGELFF

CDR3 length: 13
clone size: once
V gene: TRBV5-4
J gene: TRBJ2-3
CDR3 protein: CASSGGFADTQYF

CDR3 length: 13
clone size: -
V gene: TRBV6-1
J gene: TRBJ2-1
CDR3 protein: CASRGLAGGQQFF

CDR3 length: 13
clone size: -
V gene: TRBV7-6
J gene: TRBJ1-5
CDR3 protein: CASSDRGIQPQHF

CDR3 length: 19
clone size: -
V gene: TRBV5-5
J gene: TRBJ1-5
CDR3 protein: CASSLGISSGITHSQPQHF

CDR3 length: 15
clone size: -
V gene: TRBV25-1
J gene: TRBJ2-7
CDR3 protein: CASSEYGQGAYEQYF

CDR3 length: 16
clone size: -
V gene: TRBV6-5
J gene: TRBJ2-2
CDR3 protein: CASSYDPGLETGELFF

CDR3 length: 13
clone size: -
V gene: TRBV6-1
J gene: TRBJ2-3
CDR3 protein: CASPGPRTDTQYF

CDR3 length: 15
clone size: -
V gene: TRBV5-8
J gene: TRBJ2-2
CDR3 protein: CASSPVGGWTGELFF

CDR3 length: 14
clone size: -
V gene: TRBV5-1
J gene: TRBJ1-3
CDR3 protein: CASSSTGPGNTIYF

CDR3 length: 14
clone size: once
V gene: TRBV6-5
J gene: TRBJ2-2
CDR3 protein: CASRSGVNTGELFF

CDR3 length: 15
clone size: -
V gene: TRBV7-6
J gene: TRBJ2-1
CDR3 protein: CASSLFSRVNNEQFF

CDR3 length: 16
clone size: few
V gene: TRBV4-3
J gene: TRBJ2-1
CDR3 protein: CASSQSLAGGLNEQFF

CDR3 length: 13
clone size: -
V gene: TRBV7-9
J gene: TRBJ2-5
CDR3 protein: CASSFDREGTQYF

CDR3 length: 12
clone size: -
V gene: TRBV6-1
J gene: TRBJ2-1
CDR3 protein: CASSAREHEQFF

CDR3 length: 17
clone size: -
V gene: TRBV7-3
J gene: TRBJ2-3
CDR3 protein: CASSLQGGGLGTDTQYF

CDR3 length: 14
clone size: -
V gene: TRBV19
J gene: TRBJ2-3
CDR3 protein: CASSSKRGTDTQYF

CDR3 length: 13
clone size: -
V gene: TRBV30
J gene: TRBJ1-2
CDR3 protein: CAWSVERTYGYTF

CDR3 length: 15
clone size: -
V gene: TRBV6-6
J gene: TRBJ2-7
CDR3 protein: CASSYGQGVSYEQYF

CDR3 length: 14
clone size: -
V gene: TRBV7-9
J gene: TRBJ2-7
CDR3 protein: CASSSDRGPDEQYF

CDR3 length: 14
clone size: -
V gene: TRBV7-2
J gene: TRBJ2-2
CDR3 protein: CASSPQGNTGELFF

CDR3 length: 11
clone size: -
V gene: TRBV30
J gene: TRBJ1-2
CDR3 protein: CAWSPLDGYTF

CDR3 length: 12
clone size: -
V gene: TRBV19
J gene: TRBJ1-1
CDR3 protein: CASTATNTEAFF

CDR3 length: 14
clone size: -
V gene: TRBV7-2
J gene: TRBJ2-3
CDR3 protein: CASSSTSSTDTQYF

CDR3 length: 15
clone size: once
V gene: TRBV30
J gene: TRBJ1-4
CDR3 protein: CAWSLTGGLREKLFF

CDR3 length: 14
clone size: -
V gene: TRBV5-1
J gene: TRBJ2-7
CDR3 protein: CASSPQGAKDEQYF

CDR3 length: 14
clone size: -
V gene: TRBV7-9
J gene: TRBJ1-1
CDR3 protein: CASSSTGLNTEAFF

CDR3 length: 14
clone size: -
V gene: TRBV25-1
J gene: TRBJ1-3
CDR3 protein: CASSDRLSGNTIYF

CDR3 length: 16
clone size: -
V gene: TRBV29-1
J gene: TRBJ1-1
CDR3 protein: CSVEVGRGLGFTEAFF

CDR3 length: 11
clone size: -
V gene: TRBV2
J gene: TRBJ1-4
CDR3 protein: CASSDRRKLFF

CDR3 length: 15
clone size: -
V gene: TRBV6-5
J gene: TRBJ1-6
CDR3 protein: CASRDRVLGNSPLHF

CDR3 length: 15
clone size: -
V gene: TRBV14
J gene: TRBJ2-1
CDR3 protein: CASSRIAGVDNEQFF

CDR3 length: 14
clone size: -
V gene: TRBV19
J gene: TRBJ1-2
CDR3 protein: CASSIDLQGYGYTF

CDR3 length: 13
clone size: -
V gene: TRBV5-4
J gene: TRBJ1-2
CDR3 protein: CASSLGQNYGYTF

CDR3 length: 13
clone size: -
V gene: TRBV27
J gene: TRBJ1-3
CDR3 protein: CASGGVSGNTIYF

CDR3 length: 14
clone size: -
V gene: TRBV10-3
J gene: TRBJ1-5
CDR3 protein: CATQGGQGNQPQHF

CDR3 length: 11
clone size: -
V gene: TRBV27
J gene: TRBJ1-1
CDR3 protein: CASSGTQAAFF

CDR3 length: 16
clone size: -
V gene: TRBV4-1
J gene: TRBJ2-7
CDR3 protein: CASSQGFGGRVYEQYF